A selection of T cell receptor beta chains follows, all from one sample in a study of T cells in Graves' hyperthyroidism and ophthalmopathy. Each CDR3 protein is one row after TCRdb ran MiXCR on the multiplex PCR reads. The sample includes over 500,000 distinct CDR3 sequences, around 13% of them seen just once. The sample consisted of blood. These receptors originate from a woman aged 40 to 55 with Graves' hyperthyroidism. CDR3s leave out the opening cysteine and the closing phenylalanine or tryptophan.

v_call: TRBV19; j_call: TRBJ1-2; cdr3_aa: ASSILGQAYGYT
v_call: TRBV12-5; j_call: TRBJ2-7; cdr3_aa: ASGLYEGGGQHEQY
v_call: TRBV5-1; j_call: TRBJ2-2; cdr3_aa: ASRQGSNTGELF
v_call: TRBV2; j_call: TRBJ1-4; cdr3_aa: ASALGGWEKLF
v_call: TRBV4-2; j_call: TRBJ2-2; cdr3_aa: ASSPTGTSAAGELF
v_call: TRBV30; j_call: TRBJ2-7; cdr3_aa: AWSPTGPTYEQY
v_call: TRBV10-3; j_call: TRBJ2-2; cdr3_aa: AISERNSGSTGELF
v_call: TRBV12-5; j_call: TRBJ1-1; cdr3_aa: ASGLDPTGLGTEAF
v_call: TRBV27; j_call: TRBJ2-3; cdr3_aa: ASSTHLGTQY
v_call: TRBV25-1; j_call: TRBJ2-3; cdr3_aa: ASSEYRTGDTDTQY
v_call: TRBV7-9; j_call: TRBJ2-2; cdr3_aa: ASSLAIGTGELF
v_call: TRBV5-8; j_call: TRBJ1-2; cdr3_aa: ASSFGRLTGTGLRDYGYT
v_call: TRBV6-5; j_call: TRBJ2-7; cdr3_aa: ASSYSGRQY
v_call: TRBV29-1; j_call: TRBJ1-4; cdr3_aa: SVIQPTNEKLF
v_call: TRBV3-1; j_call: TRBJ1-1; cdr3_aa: ASSQVRGARAF
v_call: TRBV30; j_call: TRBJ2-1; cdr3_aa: AWSDGLAGNEQF
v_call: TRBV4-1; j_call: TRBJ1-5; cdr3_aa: ASSQETGPNQPQH
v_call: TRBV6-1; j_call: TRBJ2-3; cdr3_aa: ASKLEGAGDTQY
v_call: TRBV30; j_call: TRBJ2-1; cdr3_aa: AWSVSWASGRTYNEQF
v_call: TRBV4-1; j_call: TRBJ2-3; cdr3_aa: ASSRQRGSTDTQY
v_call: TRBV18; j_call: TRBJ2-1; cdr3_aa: ASSPGETYNEQF
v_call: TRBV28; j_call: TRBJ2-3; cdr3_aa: ASSLWTSGGITQY
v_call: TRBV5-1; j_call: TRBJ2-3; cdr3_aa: ASSGSGSTDTQC
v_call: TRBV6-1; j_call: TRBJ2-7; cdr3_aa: ASNRQAGYEQY
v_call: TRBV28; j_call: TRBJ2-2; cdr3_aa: ASETGTGELF
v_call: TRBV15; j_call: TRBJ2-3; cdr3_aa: ATSRDRGRDTQY
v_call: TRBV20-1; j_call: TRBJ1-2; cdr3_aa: SARDHTGIYGYT
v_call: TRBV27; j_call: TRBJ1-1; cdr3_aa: ASSLSGGGWSSEAF
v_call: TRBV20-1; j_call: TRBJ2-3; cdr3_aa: SARDRGYGNTQY
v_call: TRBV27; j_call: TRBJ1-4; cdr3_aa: ASSPQMTATNEKLF
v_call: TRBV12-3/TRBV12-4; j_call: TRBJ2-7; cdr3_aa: ASSLRSEHRYEQY
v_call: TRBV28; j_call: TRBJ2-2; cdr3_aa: AIRAGAKRNTGELF
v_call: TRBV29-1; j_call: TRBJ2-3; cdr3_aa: SVESSSSTDTQY
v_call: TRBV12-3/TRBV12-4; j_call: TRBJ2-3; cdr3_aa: ASSQPLLAGGGDTQY
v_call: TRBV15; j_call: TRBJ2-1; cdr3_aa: ATSRDSRLAGSSYNEQF
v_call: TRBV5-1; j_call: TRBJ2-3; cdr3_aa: ASSPPLGPDTQY
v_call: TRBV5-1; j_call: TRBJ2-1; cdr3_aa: ASSPTGGPNNEQF
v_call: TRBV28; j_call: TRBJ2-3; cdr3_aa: ASSLTGTTGTDTQY
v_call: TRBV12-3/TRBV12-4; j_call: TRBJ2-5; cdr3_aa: ASSDRVSQETQY
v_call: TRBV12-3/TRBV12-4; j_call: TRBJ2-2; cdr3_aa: ASILTGSFGELF
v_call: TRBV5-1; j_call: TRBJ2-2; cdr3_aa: ASSPTPYTQGLWAGELF
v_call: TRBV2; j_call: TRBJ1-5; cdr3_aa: ASSGTGVQPQH
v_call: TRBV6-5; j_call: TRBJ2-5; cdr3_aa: ASSYAGTGGDETQY
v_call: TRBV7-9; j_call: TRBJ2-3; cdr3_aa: ASSSGTRIDTQY
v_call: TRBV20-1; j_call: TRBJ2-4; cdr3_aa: SARRSGTSGSALGGKNIQY
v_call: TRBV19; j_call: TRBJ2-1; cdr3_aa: ASSPSLGEGLYNEQF
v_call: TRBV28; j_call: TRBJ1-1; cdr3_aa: ASSLLVPYGDTEAF
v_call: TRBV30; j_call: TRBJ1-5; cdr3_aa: AWSVQGDQPQH
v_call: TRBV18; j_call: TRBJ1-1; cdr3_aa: ASSPGLIRTEAF
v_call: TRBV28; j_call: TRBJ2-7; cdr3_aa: ASTDGSGTRSYEQY
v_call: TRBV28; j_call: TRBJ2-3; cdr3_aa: ASSPLRDSLSEGTQY
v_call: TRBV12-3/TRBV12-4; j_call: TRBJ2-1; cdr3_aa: ASSQAGKRF
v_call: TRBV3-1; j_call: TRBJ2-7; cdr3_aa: ASSQGSEAGEQY
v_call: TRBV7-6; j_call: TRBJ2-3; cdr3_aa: ASSLAQGIDTQY